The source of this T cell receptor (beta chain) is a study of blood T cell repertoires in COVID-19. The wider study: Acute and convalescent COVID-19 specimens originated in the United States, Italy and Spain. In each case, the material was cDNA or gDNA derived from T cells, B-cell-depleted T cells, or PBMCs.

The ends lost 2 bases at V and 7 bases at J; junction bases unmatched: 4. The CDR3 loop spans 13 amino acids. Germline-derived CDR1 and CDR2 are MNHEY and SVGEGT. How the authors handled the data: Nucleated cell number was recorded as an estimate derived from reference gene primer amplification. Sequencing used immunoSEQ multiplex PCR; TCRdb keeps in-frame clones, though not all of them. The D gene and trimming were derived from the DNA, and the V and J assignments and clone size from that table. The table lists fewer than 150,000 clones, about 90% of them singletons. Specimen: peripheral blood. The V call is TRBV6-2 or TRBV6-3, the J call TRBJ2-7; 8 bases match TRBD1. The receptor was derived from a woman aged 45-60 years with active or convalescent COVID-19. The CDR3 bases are TGTGCCAGCAGTTACGGCAGGGGGCTTGAGCAGTACTTC. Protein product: CASSYGRGLEQYF.